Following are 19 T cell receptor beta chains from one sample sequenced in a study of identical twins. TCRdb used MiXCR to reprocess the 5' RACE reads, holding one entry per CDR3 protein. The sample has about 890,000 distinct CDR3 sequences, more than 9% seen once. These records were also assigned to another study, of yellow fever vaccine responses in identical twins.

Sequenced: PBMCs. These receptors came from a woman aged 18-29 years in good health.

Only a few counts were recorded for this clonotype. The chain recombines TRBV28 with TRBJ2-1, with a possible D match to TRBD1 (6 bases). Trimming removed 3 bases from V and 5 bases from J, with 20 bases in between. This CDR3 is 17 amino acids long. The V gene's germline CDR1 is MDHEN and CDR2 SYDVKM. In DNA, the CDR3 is TGTGCCAGCAGTTTTGTCCTCGGGGCAGGGGAAAACAATGAGCAGTTCTTC. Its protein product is CASSFVLGAGENNEQFF.

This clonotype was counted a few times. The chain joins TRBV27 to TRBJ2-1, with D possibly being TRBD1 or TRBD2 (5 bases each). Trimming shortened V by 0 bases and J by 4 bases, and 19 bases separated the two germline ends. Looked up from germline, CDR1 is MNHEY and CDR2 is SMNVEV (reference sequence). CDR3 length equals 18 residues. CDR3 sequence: CASSLSGMTGRGYNEQFF. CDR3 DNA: TGTGCCAGCAGTTTATCAGGGATGACGGGGCGCGGGTACAATGAGCAGTTCTTC.

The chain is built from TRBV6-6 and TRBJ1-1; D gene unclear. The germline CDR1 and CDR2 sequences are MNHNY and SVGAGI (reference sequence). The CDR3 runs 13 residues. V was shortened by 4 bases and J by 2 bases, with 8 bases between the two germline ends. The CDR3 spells CASSSTTNTEAFF. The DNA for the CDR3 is TGTGCCAGCAGTTCTACGACAAACACTGAAGCTTTCTTT.

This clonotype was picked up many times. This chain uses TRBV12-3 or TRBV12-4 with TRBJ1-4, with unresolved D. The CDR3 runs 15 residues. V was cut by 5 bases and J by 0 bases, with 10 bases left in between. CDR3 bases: TGTGCCAGCAGTGGCCCTTCAGCAACTAATGAAAAACTGTTTTTT. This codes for CASSGPSATNEKLFF.

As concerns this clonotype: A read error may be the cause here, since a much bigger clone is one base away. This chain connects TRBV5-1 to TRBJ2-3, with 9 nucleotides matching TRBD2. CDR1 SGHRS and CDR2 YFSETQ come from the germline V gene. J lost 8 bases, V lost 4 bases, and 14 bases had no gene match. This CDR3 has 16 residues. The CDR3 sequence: CASSNQGTSRISTQYF. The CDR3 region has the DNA TGCGCCAGCAGCAACCAAGGGACTAGCCGGATCAGTACGCAGTATTTT.

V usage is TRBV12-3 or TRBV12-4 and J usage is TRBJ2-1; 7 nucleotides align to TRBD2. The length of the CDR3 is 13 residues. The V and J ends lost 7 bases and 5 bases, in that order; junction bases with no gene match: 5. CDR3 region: CASTPGRNNEQFF. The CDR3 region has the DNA TGTGCCAGCACCCCCGGGAGGAACAATGAGCAGTTCTTC.

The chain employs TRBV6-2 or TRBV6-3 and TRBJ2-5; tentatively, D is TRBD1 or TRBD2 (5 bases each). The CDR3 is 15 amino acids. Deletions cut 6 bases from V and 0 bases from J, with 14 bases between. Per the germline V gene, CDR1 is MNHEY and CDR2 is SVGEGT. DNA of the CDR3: TGTGCCAGCAGCCGGGACCTGGAGTACCAAGAGACCCAGTACTTC. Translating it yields CASSRDLEYQETQYF.

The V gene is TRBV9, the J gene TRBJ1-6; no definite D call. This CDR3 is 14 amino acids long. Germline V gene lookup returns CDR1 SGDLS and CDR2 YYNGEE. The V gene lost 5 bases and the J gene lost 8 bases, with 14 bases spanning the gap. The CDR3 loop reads CASSMGGSHSPLHF. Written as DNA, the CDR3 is TGTGCCAGCAGTATGGGAGGGTCTCATTCACCCCTCCACTTT. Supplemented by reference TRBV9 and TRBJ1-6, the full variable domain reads DSGVTQTPKHLITATGQRVTLRCSPRSGDLSVYWYQQSLDQGLQFLIQYYNGEERAKGNILERFSAQQFPDLHSELNLSSLELGDSALYFCASSMGGSHSPLHFGNGTRLTVT.

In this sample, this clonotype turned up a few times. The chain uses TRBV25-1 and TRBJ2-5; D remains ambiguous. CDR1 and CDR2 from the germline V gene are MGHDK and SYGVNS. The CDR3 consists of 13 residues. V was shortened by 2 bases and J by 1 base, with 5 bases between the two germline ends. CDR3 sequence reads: CASSEIAQETQYF. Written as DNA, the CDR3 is TGTGCCAGCAGTGAAATCGCCCAAGAGACCCAGTACTTC. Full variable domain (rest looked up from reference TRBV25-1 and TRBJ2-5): EADIYQTPRYLVIGTGKKITLECSQTMGHDKMYWYQQDPGMELHLIHYSYGVNSTEKGDLSSESTVSRIRTEHFPLTLESARPSHTSQYLCASSEIAQETQYFGPGTRLLVL.

CDR3 nucleotide sequence: TGTGCCAGCAGCTCCGGACCGGAACAGTACTTC. This translates into CASSSGPEQYF. This chain joins TRBV7-8 and TRBJ2-7; no firm D call. The V end lost 4 bases, the J end lost 10 bases, and 11 bases lay between the germline ends. CDR1 and CDR2 from the germline V gene are SGHVS and FQNEAQ. The CDR3 extends over 11 amino acids.

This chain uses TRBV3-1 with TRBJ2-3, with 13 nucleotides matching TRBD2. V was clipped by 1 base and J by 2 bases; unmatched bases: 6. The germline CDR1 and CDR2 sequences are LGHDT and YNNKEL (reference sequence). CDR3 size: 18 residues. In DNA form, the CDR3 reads TGTGCCAGCAGCCAAGTGGGTGGGACTAGCGGGGACACAGATACGCAGTATTTT. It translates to CASSQVGGTSGDTDTQYF.

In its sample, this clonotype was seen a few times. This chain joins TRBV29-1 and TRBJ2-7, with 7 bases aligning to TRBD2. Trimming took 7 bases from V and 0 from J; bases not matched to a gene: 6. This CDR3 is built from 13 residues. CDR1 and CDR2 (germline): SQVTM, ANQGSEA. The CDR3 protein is CSASSGTSYEQYF. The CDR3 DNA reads TGCAGCGCCTCCAGCGGGACCTCCTACGAGCAGTACTTC.

CDR3 sequence reads: CASTGLAGGREQYV. The DNA for the CDR3 is TGTGCCAGCACTGGACTAGCGGGGGGGCGCGAGCAGTACGTC. V is TRBV2 and J is TRBJ2-7, with 15 bases fitting TRBD2. Per germline, CDR1 SNHLY and CDR2 FYNNEI. This CDR3 spans 14 amino acids. The junction had 4 bases not matched to a gene; V was cut back by 7 bases and J by 6 bases.

Written as DNA, the CDR3 is TGTGCCAGCAGCCAAGAGTGGACAGCCAGTTATGGCTACACCTTC. As protein: CASSQEWTASYGYTF. V usage is TRBV3-1 and J usage is TRBJ1-2, with a possible D match to TRBD1 (6 bases). The CDR3 is made up of 15 amino acids. Germline V gene sequence: CDR1 LGHDT, CDR2 YNNKEL (reference sequence). V was pared by 0 bases and J by 5 bases, with 13 bases between.

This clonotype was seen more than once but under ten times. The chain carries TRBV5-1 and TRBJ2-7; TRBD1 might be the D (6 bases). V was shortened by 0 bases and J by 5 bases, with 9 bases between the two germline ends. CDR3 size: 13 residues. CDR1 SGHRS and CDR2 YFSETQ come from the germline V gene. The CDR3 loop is CASSLGGHDEQYV. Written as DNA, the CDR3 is TGCGCCAGCAGCTTGGGGGGGCACGACGAGCAGTACGTC.

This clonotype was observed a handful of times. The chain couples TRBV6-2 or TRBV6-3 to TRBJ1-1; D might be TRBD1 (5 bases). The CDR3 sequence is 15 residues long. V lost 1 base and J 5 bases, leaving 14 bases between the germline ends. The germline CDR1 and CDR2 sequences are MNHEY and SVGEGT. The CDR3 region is CASSYFQGLMTEAFF. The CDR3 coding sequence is TGTGCCAGCAGTTACTTCCAGGGCTTGATGACTGAAGCTTTCTTT.

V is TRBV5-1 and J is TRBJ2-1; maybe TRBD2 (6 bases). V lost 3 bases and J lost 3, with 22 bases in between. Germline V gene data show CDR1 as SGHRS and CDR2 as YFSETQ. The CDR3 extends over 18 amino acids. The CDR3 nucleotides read TGCGCCAGCAGCTGGTTTGGGGGAGGTGATCCTCGCTACAATGAGCAGTTCTTC. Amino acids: CASSWFGGGDPRYNEQFF.

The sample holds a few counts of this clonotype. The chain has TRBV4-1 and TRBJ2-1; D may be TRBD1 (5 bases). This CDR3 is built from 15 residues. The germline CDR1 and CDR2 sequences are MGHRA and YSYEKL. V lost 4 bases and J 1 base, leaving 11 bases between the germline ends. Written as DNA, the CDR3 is TGCGCCAGCAGCCTCAGGGTCGAGTCCTACAATGAGCAGTTCTTC. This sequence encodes CASSLRVESYNEQFF.

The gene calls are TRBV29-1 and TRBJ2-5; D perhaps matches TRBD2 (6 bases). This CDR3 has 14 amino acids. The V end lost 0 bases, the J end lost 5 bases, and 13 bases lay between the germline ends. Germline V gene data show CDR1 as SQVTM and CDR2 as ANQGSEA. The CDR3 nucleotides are TGCAGCGTTGAAGAGCAGGGAGGTGGGGAGACCCAGTACTTC. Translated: CSVEEQGGGETQYF.